This record covers a single TCR beta chain. There is no known antigen for this receptor. The input lacks base qualities; no much larger clone sits a single base away. The data derive from a study of cytomegalovirus exposure and HLA in healthy donors listed by TCRdb under 2017. At the level of the whole study: According to an earlier analysis of a few hundred of the donors, 150 million to 200 million T cells yielded roughly 100 million unique TCR beta sequences and approximately 300 Gb of sequence data. Every repertoire in the discovery cohort had been generated on one and the same sequencing platform. HLA typing covered class I and class II loci at four-digit resolution. Typing coverage differed by locus: A, B, C, DRB1 and DQB1 were typed in roughly 620-630 donors, DQA1 in about 550, DPA1 in 600 to 610, and DPB1 in 450 to 490. On average, around 240,000 unique TCR beta nucleotide sequences were sequenced per donor among 350 to 400 genotyped donors of the cohort, with around 19% of those sequences being non-productive. An early release that covered about 600 HLA-typed donors contained approximately 300 gigabases of sequencing data and tens of millions of unique TCR sequences. Roughly 5 DR-DQ haplotypes were handled as single units for association and clustering because linkage in the cohort was strong. Of the 350 to 450 genotyped donors, about 80% fell in the genetic ancestry cluster associated with self-reported Caucasian donors. Donor age, sex, ethnicity and CMV serostatus were compiled alongside the repertoire data. The later analysis used no new phenotypic data to find candidate immune exposures, relying instead on TCR beta sequences and their occurrence across donors. In an earlier analysis of 587 of the donors, high-throughput TCR beta sequencing was used to judge whether each TCR beta V gene segment behaved as functional or pseudogenic. Besides the first cohort of 666 subjects, a separate validation cohort made up of 95 to 150 different subjects was used. A later analysis re-analyzed previously published TCR beta repertoires from approximately 700 donors and added high-resolution HLA genotyping to study TCR occurrence patterns. The study combined high-throughput TCR immunosequencing, statistical association of individual TCRs with disease status, and machine learning to predict cytomegalovirus infection status. The study used immunosequencing to profile the T cell repertoires of about 670 subjects and linked those repertoires to cytomegalovirus serostatus. Genome-wide SNP genotypes for about 65% of the roughly 670 donors were used in a later genetic analysis, which treated that subset as a discovery cohort. The study was designed to test whether signatures of past pathogen exposure could be identified by cataloging public T cell receptors. Results the study describes overall, beyond this receptor: A cluster of highly shared sequence variants was judged likely to be a technical artifact of the sequencing pipeline. According to a later genetic analysis, donors in an Asian-associated ancestry cluster had fewer N-insertions in productive TCRs than the roughly 660-donor mean. V-gene and J-gene trimming of TCR beta chains was associated with a missense DCLRE1C variant in a later genetic analysis, and the association was replicated in an independent cohort. Most CMV-associated TCR beta chains appeared to be HLA-restricted in a later analysis, and the HLA associations seemed to be driven largely by CMV exposure. The presence/absence analyses assumed that sequencing depth was roughly uniform across donors, and that assumption may not be true. The 87-base-pair reads could not distinguish some IMGT-functional V segments, including TRBV6-2 and TRBV6-3, so those segments were excluded. The study listed around 160 TCR beta chains as associated with cytomegalovirus. The classifier was reported to diagnose cytomegalovirus status with high specificity and sensitivity in both the original and validation cohorts. HLA typing was unavailable for some donors at each locus, so association tests used only the typed subset. In an earlier analysis of fewer than 750 of the donors, most TCR beta V segments were observed in productive rearrangements about 87% or about 30% of the time, broadly matching IMGT annotations. The authors suggested that the approach could potentially be extended to other disease states and immunological phenotypes. A later analysis found that TCR association rates varied across HLA loci, with DRB1 alleles showing the most associated TCRs and HLA-C alleles the fewest. A further reported finding was that TCR beta sequences accurately predicted the HLA-A and HLA-B alleles for most subjects in the first cohort. Assigning TCR associations to individual alleles was difficult when HLA alleles, especially DR and DQ, strongly co-occurred. The earlier analysis of 587 of the donors excluded approximately 17 rarely observed V segments, including chromosome 9 orphons, because counts were too low. Three of the identified cytomegalovirus-associated TCR beta chains were confirmed in vitro to be specific for cytomegalovirus antigens. Compared with equally common non-associated chains, HLA-associated TCR beta chains in a later analysis were more clonally expanded and had lower generation probabilities. A later analysis reported that several top co-occurrence clusters appeared linked to parvovirus B19, influenza, CMV and Epstein-Barr virus. While some public TCRs were present in many individuals, most TCR sequences turned up only very rarely across donors. Linkage disequilibrium might explain the correlated functional status among segregating V segments, but an unknown experimental factor could not be excluded. In a later analysis, 15,000 to 20,000 TCR beta sequences were associated with specific HLA alleles at a false discovery rate of 0.05. For the cohort, immune exposure information was limited to CMV serostatus. In this cohort, only TCR beta chains were sequenced, and detectable features were limited by the absence of alpha or paired-chain data.

Libraries were constructed by the immunoSEQ multiplex PCR assay. For the multiplex PCR, a mixture combining 60 forward primers for TCR Vbeta segments and 13 reverse primers for TCR Jbeta segments was used. The CDR3 region of rearranged TCR beta genes was amplified from genomic DNA by a multiplex PCR assay. On the Illumina HiSeq System, the amplified TCR beta libraries were sequenced as 87-base-pair reads. The published analysis was carried out like this. Across the 666 repertoires, a later analysis counted tens of millions of unique TCR beta chains, roughly 11 million of which were shared by at least two donors. Raw reads were error-corrected and collapsed into unique sequences with a nearest-neighbor algorithm that merged closely related sequences to remove PCR and sequencing errors. Alignment of CDR3 sequences to IMGT reference sequences was used to assign V, D and J gene segments. For a sequence to be retained, a match of at least six nucleotides to both a V gene segment and a J gene segment was required. A rearrangement counted as productive if the CDR3 had no stop codons and remained in frame with V and J, and every other rearrangement counted as non-productive. CDR3 was defined according to IMGT convention as the region running from the second conserved V-encoded cysteine to the conserved J-encoded phenylalanine. In an earlier analysis of approximately 590 of the donors, sequences lacking an unambiguous match to a single V gene segment were excluded. An earlier analysis of approximately 590 of the donors classified V segments as functional when productive rearrangements were above 56.7% and as segregating when the standard deviation between donors was above 5%. To diagnose cytomegalovirus status from the catalog of TCR beta chain sequences, a statistical classification framework was built. In a later analysis, TCR nucleotide sequences were compared against IMGT/GENE-DB human TR gene sequences so that V and J genes could be assigned. The TCRdist pipeline was used in a later analysis to assign CDR3 sequences and most-parsimonious VDJ recombination scenarios. In a later analysis, each TCR beta chain was defined by its CDR3 amino acid sequence together with its V-gene family, and reads lacking a unique V-gene family were excluded. In a later analysis, around 650 highly shared, low-generation-probability nucleotide sequences were removed to address suspected cross-contamination and a sequencing artifact. A later analysis calculated a clonal expansion index for each public chain from normalized within-repertoire ranks of inferred template counts. Generation probabilities in a later analysis came from a VDJ recombination model fitted to out-of-frame rearrangements, and those results were checked against IGoR. Hypergeometric tests were used in a later analysis to score TCR-TCR, TCR-HLA and TCR-CMV co-occurrence, with a repertoire-size bias correction applied to the TCR pairs. A later analysis estimated false discovery rates by permuting HLA or CMV assignments 20 times. A later analysis grouped co-occurring TCRs with DBSCAN, adding TCRdist sequence similarity when clustering within HLA-allele-positive subsets. Repertoires with fewer than 30,000 or more than 120,000 public chains were left out of co-occurrence clustering, as were a few repertoires with anomalous nucleotide sharing. Drawn from immuneACCESS, this table holds only the in-frame rearrangements with V and J called that TCRdb kept. Clones are partly lost; checked studies trace under half to an unresolved V gene and leave the rest unexplained. V and J calls and clone size are copied from that table; D and trimming were computed from the DNA. The sample data list approximately 100,000 clones, and about 79% of these were observed just once. 3.5% to 5% of the sample rests with the top ten.

In the germline V gene, CDR1 corresponds to MNHEY and CDR2 to SVGAGI. From cysteine to phenylalanine, the CDR3 is 14 amino acids long. Only the CDR3 region is kept as DNA, spanning 42 bases read in frame from base 1. V is pruned by 7 bases and J by 2 bases, leaving 5 bases of the junction without a gene match. The cohort comprised hundreds of healthy bone marrow donors. At the time of sampling, all cohort members were nominally healthy, though unrecorded immune exposures were likely present. The donor was CMV seropositive and belonged to the group of around 300 seropositive cohort members. A peripheral blood sample was collected from each donor, and TCR beta sequencing was performed on peripheral blood mononuclear cells. Genomic DNA extraction from the blood cell samples was performed with the Qiagen DNeasy Blood Extraction Kit.

This TCR came from a female donor in good health and CMV-seropositive. Specimen: PBMCs. The chain uses TRBV6-5 and TRBJ2-7, with 10 junctional bases fitting TRBD1. The CDR3: CASTRDRGPYEQYF. The DNA sequence reads TGTGCCAGCACCCGGGACAGGGGCCCCTACGAGCAGTACTTC.